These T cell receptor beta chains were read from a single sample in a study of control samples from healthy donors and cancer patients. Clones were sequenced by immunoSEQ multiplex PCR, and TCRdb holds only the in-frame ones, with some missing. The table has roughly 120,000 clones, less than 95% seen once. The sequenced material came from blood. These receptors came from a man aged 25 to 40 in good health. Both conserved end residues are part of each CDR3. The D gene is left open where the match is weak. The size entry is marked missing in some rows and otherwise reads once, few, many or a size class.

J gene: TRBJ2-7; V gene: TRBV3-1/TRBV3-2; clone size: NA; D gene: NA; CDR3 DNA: TGTGCCAGCAGCGTAGGACATTTCTCCTACGAGCAGTACTTC; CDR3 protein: CASSVGHFSYEQYF
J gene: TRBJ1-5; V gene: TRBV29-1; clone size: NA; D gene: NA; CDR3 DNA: TGCAGCGTTCGGGACAATTTTAATCAGCCCCAGCATTTT; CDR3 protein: CSVRDNFNQPQHF
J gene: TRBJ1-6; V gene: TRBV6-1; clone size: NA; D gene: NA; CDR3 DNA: TGTGCCAGCAGTGACCCGACAGTCATGGCACCCCTCCACTTT; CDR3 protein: CASSDPTVMAPLHF
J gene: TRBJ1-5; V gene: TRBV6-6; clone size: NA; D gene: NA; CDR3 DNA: TGTGCCAGCAGTCACCCTGAGGGGCCGGGGGGCAATCAGCCCCAGCATTTT; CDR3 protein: CASSHPEGPGGNQPQHF
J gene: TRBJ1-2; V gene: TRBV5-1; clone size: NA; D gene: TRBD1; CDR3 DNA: TGCGCCAGCAGACCCGGGACAGGGGGCGACTATGGCTACACCTTC; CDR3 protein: CASRPGTGGDYGYTF
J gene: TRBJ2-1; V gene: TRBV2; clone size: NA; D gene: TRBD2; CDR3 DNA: TGTGCCAGCACCCCTAGCGGGGGAGAATACAATGAGCAGTTCTTC; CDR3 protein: CASTPSGGEYNEQFF
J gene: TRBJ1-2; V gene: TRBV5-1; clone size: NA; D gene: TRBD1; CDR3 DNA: TGCGCCAGCAGCCCAGACAGGGAGGGTGGCTACACCTTC; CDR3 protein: CASSPDREGGYTF
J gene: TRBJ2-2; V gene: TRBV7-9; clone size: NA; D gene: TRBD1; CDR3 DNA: TGTGCCAGCATCTCCATGGGCCGGGACAGGGGGACCACCGGGGAGCTGTTTTTT; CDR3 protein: CASISMGRDRGTTGELFF
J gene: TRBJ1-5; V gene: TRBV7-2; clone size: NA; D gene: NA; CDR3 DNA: TGTGCCAGCAGCTTAGACTGGAGGCGGCCCCAGCATTTT; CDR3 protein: CASSLDWRRPQHF
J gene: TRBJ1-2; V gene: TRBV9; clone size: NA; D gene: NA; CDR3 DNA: TGTGCCAGCAGCGTAGAGGCAGGGTTAGCGGTCCCCTATGGCTACACCTTC; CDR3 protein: CASSVEAGLAVPYGYTF
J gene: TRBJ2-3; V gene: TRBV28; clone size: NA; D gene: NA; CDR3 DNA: TGTGCCAGCAGTTCTCCGTTGAGCACAGATACGCAGTATTTT; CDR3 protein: CASSSPLSTDTQYF
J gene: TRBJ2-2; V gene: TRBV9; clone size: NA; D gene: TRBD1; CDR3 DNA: TGTGCCAGCAGCGTAGGGGACAGGGCCGGGGAGCTGTTTTTT; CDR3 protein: CASSVGDRAGELFF
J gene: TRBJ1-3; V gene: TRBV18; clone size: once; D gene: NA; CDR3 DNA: TGTGCCAGCTCACCAGCTGAAGGGTCGCGCTCTGGAAACACCATATATTTT; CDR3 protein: CASSPAEGSRSGNTIYF
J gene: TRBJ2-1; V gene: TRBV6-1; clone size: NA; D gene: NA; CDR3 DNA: TGTGCCAGCAGTGACCAGGGTGTCTGGGATGAGCAGTTCTTC; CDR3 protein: CASSDQGVWDEQFF
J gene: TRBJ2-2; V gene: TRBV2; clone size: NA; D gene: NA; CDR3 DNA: TGTGCCAATTCCCAGTCGGGTAACACCGGGGAGCTGTTTTTT; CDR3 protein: CANSQSGNTGELFF
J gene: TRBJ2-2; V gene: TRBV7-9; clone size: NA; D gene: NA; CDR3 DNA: TGTGCCAGCAGCGGAACCATCGGGGGCGGGTACACCGGGGAGCTGTTTTTT; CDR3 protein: CASSGTIGGGYTGELFF
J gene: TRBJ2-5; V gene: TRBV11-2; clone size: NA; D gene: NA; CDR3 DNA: TGTGCCAGCAGCTTAGAAGCCACACGGATGGAGACCCAGTACTTC; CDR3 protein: CASSLEATRMETQYF
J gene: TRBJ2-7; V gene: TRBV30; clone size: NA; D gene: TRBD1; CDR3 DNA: TGTGCCTGGAGTGGGACAGGCTACGAGCAGTACTTC; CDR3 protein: CAWSGTGYEQYF
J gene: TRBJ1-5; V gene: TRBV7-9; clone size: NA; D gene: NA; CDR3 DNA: TGTGCCAGCAGCTTAAACGCAGATTACAATCAGCCCCAGCATTTT; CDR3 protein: CASSLNADYNQPQHF
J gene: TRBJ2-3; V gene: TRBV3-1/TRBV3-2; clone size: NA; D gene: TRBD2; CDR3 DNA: TGTGCCAGCAGCCAAGAGACAGCGGGGGTAATTGTAGATACGCAGTATTTT; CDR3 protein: CASSQETAGVIVDTQYF
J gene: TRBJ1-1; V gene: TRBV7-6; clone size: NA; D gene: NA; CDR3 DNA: TGTGCCAGCAGCTTAAGAGGTTCAACTGAAGCTTTCTTT; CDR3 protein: CASSLRGSTEAFF
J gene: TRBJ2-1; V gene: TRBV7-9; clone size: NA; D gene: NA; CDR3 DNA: TGTGCCAGCAGCCTCCAACAGTATGAGCAGTTCTTC; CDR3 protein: CASSLQQYEQFF
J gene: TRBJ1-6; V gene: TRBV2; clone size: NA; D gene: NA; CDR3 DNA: TGTGCCAGCAGCAGGGACACCTCCTATAATTCACCCCTCCACTTT; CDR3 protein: CASSRDTSYNSPLHF
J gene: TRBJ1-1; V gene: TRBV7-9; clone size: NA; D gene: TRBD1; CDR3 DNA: TGTGCCAGCAGCTTAGCGACAGGGATGAACACTGAAGCTTTCTTT; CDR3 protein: CASSLATGMNTEAFF
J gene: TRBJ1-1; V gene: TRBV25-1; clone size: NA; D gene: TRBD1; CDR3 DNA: TGTGCCAGCAGTAGGACAGGCCCGAACACTGAAGCTTTCTTT; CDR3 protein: CASSRTGPNTEAFF
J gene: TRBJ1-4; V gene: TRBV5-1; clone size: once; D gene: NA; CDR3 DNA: TGCGCCAGCAGCTTGGCCCCCCGTAGCTATGAAAAACTGTTTTTT; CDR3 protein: CASSLAPRSYEKLFF
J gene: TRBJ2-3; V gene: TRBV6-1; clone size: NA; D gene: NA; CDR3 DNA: TGTGCCAGCAGTGAATGGACTGCTTACACAGATACGCAGTATTTT; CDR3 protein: CASSEWTAYTDTQYF
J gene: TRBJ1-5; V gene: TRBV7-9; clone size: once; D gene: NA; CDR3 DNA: TGTGCCAGCAGCTTATCGGGGGCAAGCAATCAGCCCCAGCATTTT; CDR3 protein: CASSLSGASNQPQHF
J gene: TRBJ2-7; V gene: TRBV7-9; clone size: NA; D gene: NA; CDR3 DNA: TGTGCCAGCAGCTTAATCAGTGGTGCGCCCTACGAGCAGTACTTC; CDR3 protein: CASSLISGAPYEQYF
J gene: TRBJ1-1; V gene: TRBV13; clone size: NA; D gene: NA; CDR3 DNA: TGTGCCAGCAGCCCGTCCGATGAAGCTTTCTTT; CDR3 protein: CASSPSDEAFF